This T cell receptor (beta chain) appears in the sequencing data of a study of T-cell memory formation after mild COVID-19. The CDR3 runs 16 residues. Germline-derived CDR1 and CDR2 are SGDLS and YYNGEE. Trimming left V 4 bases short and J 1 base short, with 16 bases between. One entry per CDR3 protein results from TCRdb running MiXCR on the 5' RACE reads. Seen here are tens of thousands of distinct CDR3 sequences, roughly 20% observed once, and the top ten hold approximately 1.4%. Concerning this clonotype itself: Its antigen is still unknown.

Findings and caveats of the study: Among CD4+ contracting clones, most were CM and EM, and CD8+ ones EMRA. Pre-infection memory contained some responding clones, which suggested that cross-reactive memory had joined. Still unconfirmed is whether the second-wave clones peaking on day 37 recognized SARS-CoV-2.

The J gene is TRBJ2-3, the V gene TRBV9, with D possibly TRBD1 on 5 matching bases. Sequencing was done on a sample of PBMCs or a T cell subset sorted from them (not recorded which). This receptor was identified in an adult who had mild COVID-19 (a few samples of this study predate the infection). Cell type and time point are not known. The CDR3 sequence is CASSRTSGPGTDTQYF. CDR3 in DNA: TGTGCCAGCAGCAGAACTTCAGGGCCGGGCACAGATACGCAGTATTTT. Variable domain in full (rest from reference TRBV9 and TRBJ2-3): DSGVTQTPKHLITATGQRVTLRCSPRSGDLSVYWYQQSLDQGLQFLIQYYNGEERAKGNILERFSAQQFPDLHSELNLSSLELGDSALYFCASSRTSGPGTDTQYFGPGTRLTVL.